This T cell receptor (beta chain) was observed in a study of T cell responses to AZD1222 COVID-19 vaccine. Here immunoSEQ multiplex PCR was the method, and the copy in TCRdb shows in-frame clones only, minus some. The sample has roughly 110,000 clones; about nine tenths are singletons. CDR3 length: 15 residues. Germline-derived CDR1 and CDR2 are WSHSY and SAAADI. As regards this clone: Its specificity is not known. The germline gene is not matched at one end of the junction; a read error may be the cause.

Study-level points and caveats: Rises in breadth and depth of Spike-specific TCRs came after two AZD1222 doses. The study found vaccine-associated CD4 TCRs spanning spike, dominant at 160-218 and 743-854. In a largely white British group with more females than males, clonal diversity was possibly underestimated.

This rearrangement joins TRBV10-2 to TRBJ1-6; 9 nucleotides match TRBD1. Here the sequenced sample was peripheral blood, taken on day 0 of AZD1222 vaccination. This clonotype was sampled from an adult in good health. CDR3 bases: TGCGCCAGCAGGGACAGGGGCGACCCTAATGCACCCCTCCACTTT. Its protein product is CASRDRGDPNAPLHF.